This T cell receptor (beta chain) was recorded in a study of T cell responses to AZD1222 COVID-19 vaccine (dated by TCRdb to the early 2020s). For the study in its entirety: AZD1222 recipients whose second dose came at about 4 weeks and those whose second dose came at about 12 weeks were combined into one group, since spike-specific TCR depth and breadth did not differ between the two schedules. Trial participants were enrolled by age into 18-55, 56-69 and 70-plus year subgroups, with roughly 150, 30 and 60 TCR-sequenced participants respectively. A total of 230 to 250 trial participants underwent TCR sequencing, of whom 207 received two doses of AZD1222 and about 26 received two doses of the MenACWY control vaccine.

Results and caveats for the whole study, not just this receptor: CD4 TCRs associated with the vaccine covered the entire spike protein, and the dominant responses were in regions 160-218 and 743-854. Because no day 14 peak-response samples were available, the repertoires could be characterized only after the peak T cell response. A significant rise in spike-specific TCR breadth and depth was observed after two AZD1222 doses relative to day 0 and relative to MenACWY recipients. Participants were mostly white British and included more females than males, and it was suggested by the authors that clonal diversity may have been underestimated. Reportedly, almost half of the unique spike-specific TCRs recognized epitopes lying outside the regions that are mutated in the B.1.351 and B.1.1.7 variants. In the small 56-69-year group, the increase in depth fell short of significance, most likely because of low power. Conclusions about previously exposed vaccinees are limited, since just five to seven AZD1222 recipients were seropositive for SARS-CoV-2 at baseline.

The CDR3 regions of human TCRbeta chains were subjected to immunosequencing. In the paper's pipeline: Repertoire TCRs were checked for matches against a reference library of SARS-CoV-2-specific TCRs that had been generated using the MIRA antigen-specificity platform. Breadth was defined as the fraction of unique TCRs that were SARS-CoV-2-associated, and depth was defined as the fraction of total T cells that were SARS-CoV-2-associated. Using the MIRA data, every spike-specific TCR was mapped to the spike region that the TCR reacted to and assigned to either a CD4 or a CD8 class. Log10-transformed breadth and depth values were compared by one-way ANOVA with Sidak's multiple comparisons tests. The clones in this table, taken by TCRdb from immuneACCESS, are in-frame only. Not every clone is retained; where verified, under half of the shortfall comes from an unresolved V gene, and the cause of the rest is unknown. Clone size and V and J calls were adopted from that table, with D and trimming inferred from the DNA. This sample is represented by 90,000 to 150,000 clones; about 85% of them were singletons. Around 6.2% of the sample comes from the top ten.

From its cysteine to its phenylalanine, the CDR3 spans 12 amino acids. CDR3 DNA only is kept here, 36 bases in frame from base 1. At the junction V is shortened by 8 bases and J by 4 bases, with 11 bases in between. The CDR1 and CDR2 encoded by the germline V gene (reference sequence) are MNHNY and SVGAGI. In the case of this clone: No cognate antigen has been identified for it. Base qualities are not recorded, but no much larger clone differs from it by a single base.

The time point label, as the study defines it: baseline before first vaccination. The vaccinee samples were drawn from two UK trials, COV001 and COV002, one of which was a single-blind randomized controlled phase 2/3 trial testing AZD1222 (ChAdOx1 nCoV-19) in healthy adults. For TCRbeta chain sequencing, PBMC samples from trial participants were taken at day 0 and at day 28 after the second dose. The sample was peripheral blood, taken on day 0 of AZD1222 vaccination. Rearrangement joined TRBV6-6 to TRBJ1-2, with the D gene uncertain. The TCR originated in an adult in good health. The CDR3 region has the sequence CASRMEGYGYTF. The sequenced DNA is TGTGCCAGCCGCATGGAAGGCTATGGCTACACCTTC.